These 18 T cell receptor beta chains share one sample of origin, sequenced in a study of blood T cell repertoires in COVID-19. Data came from immunoSEQ multiplex PCR; TCRdb stores just in-frame clones and leaves some out. This sample carries roughly 100,000 clones, roughly three quarters of them seen once, and the ten largest clones take approximately 10%. Sequencing input: peripheral blood. The receptors originated from an elderly woman with acute or convalescent COVID-19.

This chain connects TRBV27 to TRBJ2-3; D is perhaps TRBD2 (7 bases). The germline V gene encodes CDR1 MNHEY and CDR2 SMNVEV (reference sequence). V dropped 6 bases and J dropped 5 bases, with 15 bases sitting between them. The CDR3 extends over 14 amino acids. CDR3 in DNA: TGTGCCAGCAGGGGGGCGGGAGCGGTAGATACGCAGTATTTT. Translating gives CASRGAGAVDTQYF.

This clone was recorded a few times. This chain links TRBV5-1 with TRBJ2-1, with 9 nucleotides matching TRBD1. V was clipped by 2 bases and J by 7 bases; unmatched bases: 7. The CDR3 sequence is 15 residues long. Germline V gives CDR1 SGHRS, CDR2 YFSETQ. CDR3 sequence reads: CASSFGQGSWNEQFF. DNA of the CDR3: TGCGCCAGCAGCTTCGGACAGGGGTCCTGGAATGAGCAGTTCTTC.

The chain is built from TRBV5-4 and TRBJ2-3; 8 bases match TRBD2. CDR1 is SGHNT, CDR2 YYREEE, per germline (reference sequence). V shed 5 bases, J shed 4 bases, and the junction held 6 bases outside the gene matches. The CDR3 consists of 14 residues. CDR3 nucleotide sequence: TGTGCCAGCAGTCAAAGCGGGAGCCCAGATACGCAGTATTTT. This translates into CASSQSGSPDTQYF.

This chain links TRBV6-6 with TRBJ1-2; TRBD1 matches at 7 bases. The CDR3 totals 14 residues. Germline CDR1 is MNHNY and CDR2 is SVGAGI (reference sequence). V lost 8 bases, J lost 7 bases, and 13 bases stayed unmatched. CDR3 in amino acids: CASAEPVPGGGYTF. CDR3 bases: TGTGCCAGCGCCGAACCGGTCCCAGGGGGTGGCTACACCTTC.

The chain couples TRBV30 to TRBJ1-5, with TRBD1 identical over 7 bases. In germline, CDR1 is GTSNPN, CDR2 SVGIG (reference sequence). The V segment lost 2 bases and the J segment 1 base; nucleotides outside the gene matches: 5. CDR3 length: 15 amino acids. The CDR3, as DNA: TGTGCCTGGAGTCCACCGACAGGGAGCAATCAGCCCCAGCATTTT. Amino acid sequence: CAWSPPTGSNQPQHF.

This rearrangement joins TRBV25-1 to TRBJ1-2; no clear D gene. This CDR3 is 14 amino acids long. Germline V gene sequence: CDR1 MGHDK, CDR2 SYGVNS. Trimming removed 3 bases from V and 2 bases from J, with 10 bases in between. CDR3 protein: CASSDSQANYGYTF. DNA for the CDR3: TGTGCCAGCAGTGATAGTCAGGCGAACTATGGCTACACCTTC.

The genes are TRBV18 and TRBJ2-5, with D possibly being TRBD1 (7 bases). The CDR3 length is 15 residues. The germline CDR1 and CDR2 sequences are KGHSH and LQKENI. V was pared by 3 bases and J by 2 bases, with 13 bases between. The DNA of the CDR3 is TGTGCCAGCTCACCGTGGGCAGGGGGGCAAGAGACCCAGTACTTC. Its translation: CASSPWAGGQETQYF.

This chain joins TRBV7-6 and TRBJ2-3; 7 positions match TRBD2. Trimming at V came to 3 bases and at J to 0 bases, leaving 9 bases not matched to a gene. Germline V gives CDR1 SGHVS, CDR2 FNYEAQ. This CDR3 spans 17 amino acids. The DNA of the CDR3 is TGTGCCAGCAGCTTCTCAGGACTAGGTGTGAGCACAGATACGCAGTATTTT. Protein: CASSFSGLGVSTDTQYF.

The chain uses TRBV5-1 and TRBJ2-1; 11 nucleotides align to TRBD2. V was pared by 4 bases and J by 7 bases, with 10 bases of the junction left unmatched. In germline, CDR1 is SGHRS, CDR2 YFSETQ. The CDR3 covers 16 residues. CDR3 bases: TGCGCCAGCAGCCCACAGCCGGGACTAGCGGCAAATGAGCAGTTCTTC. Protein product: CASSPQPGLAANEQFF.

The genes are TRBV6-2 or TRBV6-3 and TRBJ2-5; maybe TRBD1 (5 bases). CDR1 and CDR2 from the germline V gene are MNHEY and SVGEGT. The ends were cut back, 4 bases at V and 5 bases at J, with 17 bases in the middle. The CDR3 spans 15 residues. CDR3 sequence reads: CASSSGASLGETQYF. The DNA for the CDR3 is TGTGCCAGCAGTTCTGGGGCCTCCTTAGGGGAGACCCAGTACTTC.

The rearrangement links TRBV6-5 to TRBJ2-1, with 11 positions matching TRBD2. CDR1 is MNHEY, CDR2 SVGAGI, per germline. Germline trimming cut 0 bases from V and 7 bases from J; bases unmatched to any gene: 5. The CDR3 is 16 amino acids. The CDR3 sequence: CASSYSSTSGRNEQFF. CDR3 DNA sequence: TGTGCCAGCAGTTACTCGAGCACTAGCGGGAGAAATGAGCAGTTCTTC.

J is TRBJ1-2 and V is TRBV29-1, with TRBD1 identical over 7 bases. Germline V gene sequence: CDR1 SQVTM, CDR2 ANQGSEA. Trimming cost V 4 bases and J 4 bases; bases outside gene matches: 12. The CDR3 is 15 amino acids. CDR3 DNA sequence: TGCAGCGTTGGTGGGACAGAAAGGTCAGCCTATGGCTACACCTTC. Encoded protein: CSVGGTERSAYGYTF.

The rearrangement links TRBV28 to TRBJ1-2; TRBD1 agrees at 8 bases. The CDR3 has 16 residues. The V gene end was trimmed by 6 bases and the J gene end by 0 bases; junction bases not matched to a gene: 9. The germline CDR1 and CDR2 sequences are MDHEN and SYDVKM. CDR3 loop: CASSAPGQAANYGYTF. For the CDR3, the DNA is TGTGCCAGCAGCGCTCCGGGACAGGCTGCTAACTATGGCTACACCTTC.

The chain is built from TRBV11-2 and TRBJ2-1, with 8 bases lining up with TRBD2. Germline CDR1 and CDR2: SGHAT and FQNNGV. The junction had 10 bases not matched to a gene; V was cut back by 2 bases and J by 7 bases. The CDR3 is made up of 16 amino acids. CDR3 in DNA: TGTGCCAGCAGCTTATCTCCGGGAGGCGGGGGGAATGAGCAGTTCTTC. This sequence encodes CASSLSPGGGGNEQFF.

This clone has a handful of counts. At the DNA level, this CDR3 is encoded by other sequences in the same sample as well. The rearrangement links TRBV19 to TRBJ2-7; the match to TRBD1 covers 7 bases. V was clipped by 9 bases and J by 6 bases; unmatched bases: 11. Germline CDR1 and CDR2: LNHDA and SQIVND (reference sequence). The CDR3 extends over 13 amino acids. In DNA, the CDR3 is TGTGCCAGCTCCGGGACAGCGTGGCGCGAGCAGTACTTC. This sequence encodes CASSGTAWREQYF.

The chain carries TRBV29-1 and TRBJ2-2, with 7 bases lining up with TRBD1. CDR3 length equals 14 residues. The germline V gene has CDR1 SQVTM and CDR2 ANQGSEA. CDR3 protein: CRNGQASNTGELFF. The CDR3 DNA sequence: TGCAGGAATGGACAGGCCTCGAACACCGGGGAGCTGTTTTTT.

V usage is TRBV5-1 and J usage is TRBJ2-7; 7 bases are a match to TRBD1. The CDR3 runs to 15 residues. Germline trimming cut 4 bases from V and 0 bases from J; bases unmatched to any gene: 7. The germline CDR1 and CDR2 sequences are SGHRS and YFSETQ. CDR3 sequence reads: CASSQGTVHSYEQYF. The CDR3, as DNA: TGCGCCAGCAGCCAAGGGACAGTTCACTCCTACGAGCAGTACTTC.

The chain is built from TRBV13 and TRBJ1-2, with 9 bases matching TRBD1. This CDR3 comprises 13 residues. From germline, CDR1 is PRHDT and CDR2 FYEKMQ (reference sequence). The trim removed 6 bases at V and 10 bases at J, leaving 9 bases unmatched. As DNA, the CDR3 is TGTGCCAGCAGTCACAGGGACAGGGACGACTACACCTTC. This gives the protein CASSHRDRDDYTF.